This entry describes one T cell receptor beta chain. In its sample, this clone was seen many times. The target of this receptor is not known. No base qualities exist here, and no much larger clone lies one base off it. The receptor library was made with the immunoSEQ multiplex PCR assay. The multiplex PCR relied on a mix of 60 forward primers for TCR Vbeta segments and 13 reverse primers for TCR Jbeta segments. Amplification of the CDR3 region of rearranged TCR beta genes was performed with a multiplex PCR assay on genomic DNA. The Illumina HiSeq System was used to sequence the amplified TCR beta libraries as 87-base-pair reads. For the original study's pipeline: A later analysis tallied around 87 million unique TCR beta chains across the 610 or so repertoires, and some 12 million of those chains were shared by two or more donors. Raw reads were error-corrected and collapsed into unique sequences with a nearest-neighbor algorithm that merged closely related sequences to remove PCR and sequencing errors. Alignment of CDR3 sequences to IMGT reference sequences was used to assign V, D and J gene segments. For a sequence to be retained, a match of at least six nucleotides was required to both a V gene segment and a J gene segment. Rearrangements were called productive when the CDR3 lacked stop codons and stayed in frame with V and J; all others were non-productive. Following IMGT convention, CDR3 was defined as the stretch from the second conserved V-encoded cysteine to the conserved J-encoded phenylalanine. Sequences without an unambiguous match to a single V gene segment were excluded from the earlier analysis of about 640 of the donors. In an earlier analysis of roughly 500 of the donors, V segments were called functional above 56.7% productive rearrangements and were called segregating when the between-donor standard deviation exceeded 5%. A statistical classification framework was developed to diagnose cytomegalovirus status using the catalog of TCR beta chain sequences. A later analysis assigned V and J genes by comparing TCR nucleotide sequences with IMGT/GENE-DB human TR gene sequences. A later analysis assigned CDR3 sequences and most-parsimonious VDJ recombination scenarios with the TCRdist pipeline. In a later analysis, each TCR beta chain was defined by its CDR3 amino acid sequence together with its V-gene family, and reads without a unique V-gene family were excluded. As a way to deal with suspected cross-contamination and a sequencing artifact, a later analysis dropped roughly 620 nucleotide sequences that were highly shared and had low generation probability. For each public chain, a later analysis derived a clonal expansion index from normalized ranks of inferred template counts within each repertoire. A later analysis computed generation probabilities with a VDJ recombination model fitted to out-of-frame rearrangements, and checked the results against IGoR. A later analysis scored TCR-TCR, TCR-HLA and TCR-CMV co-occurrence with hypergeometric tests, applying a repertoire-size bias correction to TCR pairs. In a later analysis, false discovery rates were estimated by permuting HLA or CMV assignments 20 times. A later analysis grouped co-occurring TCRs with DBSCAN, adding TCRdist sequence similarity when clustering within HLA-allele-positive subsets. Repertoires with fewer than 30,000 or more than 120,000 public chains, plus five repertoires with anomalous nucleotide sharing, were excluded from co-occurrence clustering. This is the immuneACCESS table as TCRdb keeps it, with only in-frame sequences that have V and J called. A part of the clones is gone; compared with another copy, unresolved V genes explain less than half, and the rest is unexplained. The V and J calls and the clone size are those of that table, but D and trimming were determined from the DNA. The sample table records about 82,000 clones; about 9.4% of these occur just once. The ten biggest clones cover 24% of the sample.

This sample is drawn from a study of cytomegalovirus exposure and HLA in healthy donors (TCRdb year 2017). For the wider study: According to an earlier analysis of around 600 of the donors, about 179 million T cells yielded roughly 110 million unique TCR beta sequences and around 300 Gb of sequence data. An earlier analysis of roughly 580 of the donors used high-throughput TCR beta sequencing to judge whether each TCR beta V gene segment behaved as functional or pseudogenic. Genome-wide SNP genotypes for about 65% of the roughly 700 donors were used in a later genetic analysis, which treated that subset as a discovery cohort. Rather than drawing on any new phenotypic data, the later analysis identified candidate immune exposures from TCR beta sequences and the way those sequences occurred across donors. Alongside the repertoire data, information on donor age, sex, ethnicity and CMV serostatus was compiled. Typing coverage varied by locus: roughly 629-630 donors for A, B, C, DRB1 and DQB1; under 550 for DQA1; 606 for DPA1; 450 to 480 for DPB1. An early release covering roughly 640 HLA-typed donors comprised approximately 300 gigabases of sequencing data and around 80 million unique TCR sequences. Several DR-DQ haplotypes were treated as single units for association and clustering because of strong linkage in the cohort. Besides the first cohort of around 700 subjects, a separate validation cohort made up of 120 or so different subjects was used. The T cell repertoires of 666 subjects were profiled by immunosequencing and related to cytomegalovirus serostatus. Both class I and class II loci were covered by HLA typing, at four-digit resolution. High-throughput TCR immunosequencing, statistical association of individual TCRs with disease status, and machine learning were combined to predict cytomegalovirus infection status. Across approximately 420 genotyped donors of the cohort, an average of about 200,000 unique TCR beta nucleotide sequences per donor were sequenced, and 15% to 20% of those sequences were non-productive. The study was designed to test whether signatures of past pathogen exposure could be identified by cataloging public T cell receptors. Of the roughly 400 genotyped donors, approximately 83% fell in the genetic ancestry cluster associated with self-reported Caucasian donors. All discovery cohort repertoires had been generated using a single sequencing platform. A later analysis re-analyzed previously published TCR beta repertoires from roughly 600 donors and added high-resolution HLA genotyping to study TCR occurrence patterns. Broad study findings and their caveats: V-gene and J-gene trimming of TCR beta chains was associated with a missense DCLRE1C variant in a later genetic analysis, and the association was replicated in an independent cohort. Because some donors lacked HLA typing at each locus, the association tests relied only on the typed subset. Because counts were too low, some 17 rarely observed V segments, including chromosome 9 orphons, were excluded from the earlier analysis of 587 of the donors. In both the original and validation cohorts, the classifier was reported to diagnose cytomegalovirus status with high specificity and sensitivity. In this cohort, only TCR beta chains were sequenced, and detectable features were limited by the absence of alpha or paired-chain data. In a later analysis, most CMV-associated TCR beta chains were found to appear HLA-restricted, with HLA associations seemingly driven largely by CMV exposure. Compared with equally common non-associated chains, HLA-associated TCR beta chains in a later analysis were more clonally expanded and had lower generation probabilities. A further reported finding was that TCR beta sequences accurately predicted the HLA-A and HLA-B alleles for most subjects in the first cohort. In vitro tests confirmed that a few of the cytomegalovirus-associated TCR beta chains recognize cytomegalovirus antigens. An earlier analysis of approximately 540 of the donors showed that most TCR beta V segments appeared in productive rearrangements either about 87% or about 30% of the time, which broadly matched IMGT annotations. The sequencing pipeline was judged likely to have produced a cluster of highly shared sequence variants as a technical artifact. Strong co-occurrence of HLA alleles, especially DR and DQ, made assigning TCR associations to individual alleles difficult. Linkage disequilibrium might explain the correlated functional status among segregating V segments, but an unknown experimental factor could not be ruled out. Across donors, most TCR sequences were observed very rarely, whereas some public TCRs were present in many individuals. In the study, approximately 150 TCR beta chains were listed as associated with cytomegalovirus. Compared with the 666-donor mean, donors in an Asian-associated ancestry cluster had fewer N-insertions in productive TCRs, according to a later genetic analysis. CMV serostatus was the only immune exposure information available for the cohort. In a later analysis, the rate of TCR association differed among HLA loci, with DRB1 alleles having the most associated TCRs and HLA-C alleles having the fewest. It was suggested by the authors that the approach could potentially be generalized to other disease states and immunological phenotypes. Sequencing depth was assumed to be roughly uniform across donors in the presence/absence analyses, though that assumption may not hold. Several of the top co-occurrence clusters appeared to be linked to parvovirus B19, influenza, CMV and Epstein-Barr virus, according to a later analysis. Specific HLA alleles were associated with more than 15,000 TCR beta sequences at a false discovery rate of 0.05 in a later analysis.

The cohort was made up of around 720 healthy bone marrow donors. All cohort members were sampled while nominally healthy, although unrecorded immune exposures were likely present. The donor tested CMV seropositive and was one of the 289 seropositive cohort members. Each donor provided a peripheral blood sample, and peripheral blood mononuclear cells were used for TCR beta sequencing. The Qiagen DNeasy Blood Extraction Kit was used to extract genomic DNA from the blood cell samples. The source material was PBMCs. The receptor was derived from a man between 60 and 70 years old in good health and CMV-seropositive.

The sequenced DNA is TGTGCCACCAGCCCTCGGGGGAGGGCCGACCAAGAAGCTTTCTTT. Translation gives CATSPRGRADQEAFF. The chain uses TRBV15 and TRBJ1-1; TRBD1 is a possible D gene, resting on 5 matching bases. V is cut by 5 bases and J by 8 bases, and the space between the germline ends is 21 bases. Per the germline V gene (reference sequence), LNHNV is the CDR1 and YYDKDF is the CDR2. The CDR3, cysteine through phenylalanine, is 15 amino acids long. CDR3 DNA only is kept here, 45 bases in frame from base 1.